This T cell receptor (beta chain) stems from a study of blood T cells in healthy people across ages (dated by TCRdb to between 2014 and 2017). Regarding the study in general: In model experiments, roughly one uniquely barcoded TCR beta cDNA molecule per two T cells was captured by template switching. Age-related changes in TCR beta repertoire diversity were measured in the study by deep sequencing normalized with unique cDNA molecular identifiers. The study analyzed two additional independent replicas of 1 million unique cDNA reads from the same blood draw for two donors, one aged 18 to 29 and one aged 80 or older. To avoid experimental bias, donors of different ages were distributed randomly across sequencing lanes. Donors were grouped into four age groups: young (average roughly 17 years), middle-aged (under 40), aged (roughly 67) and long-lived (about 89). General conclusions and limits of the study: Estimates of total diversity from one million sequenced T cells were regarded as lower bounds and underestimates. Observed TCR beta diversity correlated strongly with the percentage of naive T cells measured by flow cytometry. Compared with the aged group, the long-lived group had more naive CD4+ T cells, fewer expanded clones and increased TCR diversity, suggesting age selection. Donor CMV infection status was unknown, potentially confounding age-related changes in expanded clonotypes. Bulk unsorted PBMC profiling prevented conclusive comparison of naive and antigen-experienced compartments. As age increased, observed TCR beta diversity per million T cells dropped in a roughly linear way, and a significant reduction was already evident by age about 36.

This clonotype was detected only a few times. What this receptor recognizes is not known. No base qualities exist here, and no much larger clone lies one base off it. V gives up 5 bases and J gives up 0 bases, and the segment between their germline ends measures 11 bases. CDR1 and CDR2, looked up from the germline V gene, are MDHEN and SYDVKM. The CDR3 contains 14 residues, cysteine and phenylalanine counted. Kept here is only the CDR3 DNA, which spans 42 bases and is read in frame from base 1. Donors were a few dozen systemically healthy Caucasian individuals from Russia aged roughly 6 to 90 years. Each donor gave ten milliliters of peripheral blood, collected into EDTA-treated Vacutainer tubes. Ficoll-Paque density-gradient centrifugation was used to isolate PBMCs, with at least 7 million per sample. Trizol reagent was used to extract total RNA from PBMCs, with at least 6 micrograms per sample. The percentages of naive CD45RAhigh/CD27high T cells were determined by flow cytometry on a PBMC aliquot from every donor.

To prepare the library, 5' RACE was applied. Instrument used: Illumina HiSeq 2500. A second PCR of about 7 to 12 cycles was run with a J-beta primer mix and a sample-barcoded 5' primer. A template-switch 5' adaptor carrying 12 random nucleotides introduced a unique molecular identifier onto each TCR beta cDNA molecule. At least 2.5 million CDR3-containing paired-end reads were obtained from each sample. The Mint cDNA synthesis kit, primed by a TRBC-specific oligonucleotide, was used to synthesize first-strand cDNA from all RNA. Following uracil-DNA glycosylase treatment, all cDNA underwent a first 18-cycle PCR with the universal primers M1SS and BC2_uni_R. Processing in the source paper ran as follows. Each sample was normalized by randomly selecting 1 million high-quality reads, each carrying a distinct molecular identifier. Reads with shared molecular identifiers were discarded instead of being binned into consensus sequences. MiTCR, with a Q25 quality threshold and the strictest error-elimination algorithm, was used for CDR3 identification, clonotype clustering and error correction. A nonparametric unseen species model with Euler transformation was used to estimate a lower bound on total TCR beta diversity. The public reads were run again by TCRdb, first through fastp at Q25 and then through MiXCR, and only productive beta chains were kept. A single entry per CDR3 protein holds the most common genes and DNA from its merged rows. TCRdb, not the authors, supplied the V and J calls. This sample lists approximately 1,000,000 distinct CDR3 sequences; 45% were detected once. The ten most abundant clones make up approximately 17% of the sample.

The sequenced sample consisted of blood. The V and J segments used are TRBV28 and TRBJ2-7, and perhaps TRBD1 as D gene, on 5 matching bases. The TCR originated in a woman aged 60 to 75 in good health. The CDR3 region has the sequence CASSPVDISYEQYF. The DNA reads as follows: TGTGCCAGCAGTCCGGTGGACATCTCCTACGAGCAGTACTTC.